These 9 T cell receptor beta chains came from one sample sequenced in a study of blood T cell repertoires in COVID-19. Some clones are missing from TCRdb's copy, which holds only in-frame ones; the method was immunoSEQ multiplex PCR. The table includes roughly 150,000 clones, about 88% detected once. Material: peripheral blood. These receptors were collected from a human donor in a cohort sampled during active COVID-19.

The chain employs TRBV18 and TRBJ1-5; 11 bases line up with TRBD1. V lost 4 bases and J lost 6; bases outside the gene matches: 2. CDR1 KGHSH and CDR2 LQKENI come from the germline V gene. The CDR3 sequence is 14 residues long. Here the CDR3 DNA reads TGTGCCAGCTCACGGACAGGGGGCGGTCAGCCCCAGCATTTT. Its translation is CASSRTGGGQPQHF.

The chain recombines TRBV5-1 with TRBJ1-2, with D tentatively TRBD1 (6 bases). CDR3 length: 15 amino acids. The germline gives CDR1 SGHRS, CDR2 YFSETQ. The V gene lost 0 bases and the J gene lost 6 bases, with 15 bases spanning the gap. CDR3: CASSLERPGEHGYTF. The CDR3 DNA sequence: TGCGCCAGCAGCTTGGAAAGGCCAGGGGAGCATGGCTACACCTTC. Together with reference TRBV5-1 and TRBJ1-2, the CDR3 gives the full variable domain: KAGVTQTPRYLIKTRGQQVTLSCSPISGHRSVSWYQQTPGQGLQFLFEYFSETQRNKGNFPGRFSGRQFSNSRSEMNVSTLELGDSALYLCASSLERPGEHGYTFGSGTRLTVV.

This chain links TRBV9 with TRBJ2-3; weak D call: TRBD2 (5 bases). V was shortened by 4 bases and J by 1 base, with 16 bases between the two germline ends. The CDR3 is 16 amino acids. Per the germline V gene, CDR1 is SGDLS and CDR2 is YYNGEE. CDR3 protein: CASSPQDPGGTDTQYF. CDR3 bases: TGTGCCAGCAGCCCCCAGGATCCCGGGGGCACAGATACGCAGTATTTT.

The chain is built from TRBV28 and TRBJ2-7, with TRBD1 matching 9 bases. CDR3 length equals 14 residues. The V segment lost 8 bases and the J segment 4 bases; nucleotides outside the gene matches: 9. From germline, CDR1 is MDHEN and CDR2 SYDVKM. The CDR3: CASRGPGQGYEQYF. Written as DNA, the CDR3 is TGTGCCAGCCGGGGGCCGGGACAGGGTTACGAGCAGTACTTC.

CDR3: CASSATGTGRNTIYF. As DNA, the CDR3 is TGTGCCAGCAGCGCCACCGGGACAGGCAGGAACACCATATATTTT. The rearrangement uses TRBV9 and TRBJ1-3, with 8 nucleotides matching TRBD1. Looked up from germline, CDR1 is SGDLS and CDR2 is YYNGEE. The trim removed 3 bases at V and 7 bases at J, leaving 9 bases unmatched. The CDR3 length is 15 residues.

This chain's CDR3 is CASSLALLAGAQTNEQFF. CDR3 in DNA: TGTGCCAGCAGTTTAGCGCTTCTAGCGGGGGCCCAAACCAATGAGCAGTTCTTC. This chain connects TRBV27 to TRBJ2-1; 10 positions agree with TRBD2. CDR3 length: 18 amino acids. V was pared by 2 bases and J by 6 bases, with 13 bases of the junction left unmatched. Looked up from germline, CDR1 is MNHEY and CDR2 is SMNVEV (reference sequence).

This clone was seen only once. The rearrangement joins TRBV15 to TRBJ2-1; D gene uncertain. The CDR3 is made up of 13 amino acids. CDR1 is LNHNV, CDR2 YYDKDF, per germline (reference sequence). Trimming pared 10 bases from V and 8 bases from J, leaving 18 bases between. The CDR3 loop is CAISSRGLDEQFF. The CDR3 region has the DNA TGTGCCATTTCTTCTCGTGGCTTGGATGAGCAGTTCTTC.

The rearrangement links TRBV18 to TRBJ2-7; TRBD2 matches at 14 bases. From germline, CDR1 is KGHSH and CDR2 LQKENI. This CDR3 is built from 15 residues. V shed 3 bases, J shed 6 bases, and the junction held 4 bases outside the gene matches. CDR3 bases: TGTGCCAGCTCACCCGACGGACTAGCGGGGGGCGAGCAGTACTTC. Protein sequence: CASSPDGLAGGEQYF. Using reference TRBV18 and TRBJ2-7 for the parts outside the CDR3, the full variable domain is NAGVMQNPRHLVRRRGQEARLRCSPMKGHSHVYWYRQLPEEGLKFMVYLQKENIIDESGMPKERFSAEFPKEGPSILRIQQVVRGDSAAYFCASSPDGLAGGEQYFGPGTRLTVT.

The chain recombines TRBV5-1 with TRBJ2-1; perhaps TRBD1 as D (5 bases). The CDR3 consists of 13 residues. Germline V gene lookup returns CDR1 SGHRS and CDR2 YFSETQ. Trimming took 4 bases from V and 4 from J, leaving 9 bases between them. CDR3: CASSRDSYNEQFF. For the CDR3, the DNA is TGCGCCAGCAGCAGAGACAGTTACAATGAGCAGTTCTTC.